These T cell receptor beta chains were read from a single sample in a study of cytomegalovirus exposure and HLA in healthy donors. Here immunoSEQ multiplex PCR was the method, and the copy in TCRdb shows in-frame clones only, minus some. The sample includes about 180,000 clones, about 69% of them seen just once. Sequencing used PBMCs. Source of these receptors: a human donor in good health. CDR3s include the opening cysteine and the closing phenylalanine or tryptophan. A D gene is named only where the DNA matches it firmly. The size entry is marked missing in some rows and otherwise reads once, few, many or a size class.

size,V,J,D,CDR3,DNA
once,TRBV9,TRBJ2-5,NA,CASSVGGGSYQETQYF,TGTGCCAGCAGCGTAGGTGGCGGATCGTACCAAGAGACCCAGTACTTC
once,TRBV6-5,TRBJ1-3,NA,CASKGTYSGNTIYF,TGTGCCAGCAAAGGGACTTACTCTGGAAACACCATATATTTT
NA,TRBV27,TRBJ2-7,NA,CASSPRGDTYEQYF,TGTGCCAGCAGTCCTCGGGGGGACACCTACGAGCAGTACTTC
once,TRBV7-9,TRBJ2-3,TRBD2,CASSGSGGPTDTQYF,TGTGCCAGCAGCGGGAGCGGGGGCCCCACAGATACGCAGTATTTT
NA,TRBV25-1,TRBJ1-4,TRBD1,CASSPGTGDEKLFF,TGTGCCAGCAGTCCCGGGACAGGGGATGAAAAACTGTTTTTT
NA,TRBV6-5,TRBJ2-2,NA,CASSRTRSTGELFF,TGTGCCAGCAGTCGTACTAGGAGCACCGGGGAGCTGTTTTTT
few,TRBV11-2,TRBJ1-1,NA,CASSLVSGTEAFF,TGTGCCAGCAGCTTAGTGAGCGGGACTGAAGCTTTCTTT
NA,TRBV18,TRBJ2-7,TRBD1,CASSRDRGYEQYF,TGTGCCAGCTCACGGGACAGGGGCTACGAGCAGTACTTC
few,TRBV12-5,TRBJ2-7,NA,CASGLVLGSSTYEQYF,TGTGCTAGTGGTTTGGTACTGGGTAGCTCAACCTACGAGCAGTACTTC
once,TRBV19,TRBJ1-2,NA,CASSMGHGYTF,TGTGCCAGTAGTATGGGGCATGGCTACACCTTC
NA,TRBV19,TRBJ1-6,NA,CASSMDSSYNSPLHF,TGTGCCAGTAGTATGGACAGCTCCTATAATTCACCCCTCCACTTT
NA,TRBV27,TRBJ1-2,TRBD1,CASRSSGQTFGYGYTF,TGTGCCAGCAGATCTTCGGGACAGACCTTTGGGTATGGCTACACCTTC
NA,TRBV7-3,TRBJ2-2,TRBD2,CASSFQAAGGTGELFF,TGTGCCAGCAGCTTCCAAGCAGCGGGGGGCACCGGGGAGCTGTTTTTT
NA,TRBV19,TRBJ1-1,NA,CASSIEMNTEAFF,TGTGCCAGTAGTATTGAGATGAACACTGAAGCTTTCTTT
NA,TRBV11-2,TRBJ2-7,TRBD1,CASSPRTGSSYEQYF,TGTGCCAGCAGCCCTAGGACAGGTAGCTCCTACGAGCAGTACTTC
NA,TRBV6-4,TRBJ2-2,TRBD1,CASRTGMGTGELFF,TGTGCCAGCAGGACAGGGATGGGCACCGGGGAGCTGTTTTTT
NA,TRBV5-1,TRBJ2-7,NA,CASSVQAYEQYF,TGCGCCAGCAGCGTACAGGCCTACGAGCAGTACTTC
once,TRBV5-1,TRBJ1-2,TRBD1,CASSLDGQVVYGYTF,TGCGCCAGCAGCTTAGATGGACAGGTCGTCTATGGCTACACCTTC
NA,TRBV7-3,TRBJ2-3,TRBD2,CASSLIGGGTDTQYF,TGTGCCAGCAGCTTAATTGGGGGGGGCACAGATACGCAGTATTTT
NA,TRBV6-5,TRBJ2-2,TRBD2,CASSYGTSHLAGELFF,TGTGCCAGCAGTTACGGGACTAGCCATTTGGCCGGGGAGCTGTTTTTT
NA,TRBV7-6,TRBJ2-5,NA,CASALTIWGTQYF,TGTGCCAGCGCCCTGACTATTTGGGGGACCCAGTACTTC
NA,TRBV6-1,TRBJ2-7,NA,CASRAPDRSYEQYF,TGTGCCAGCAGGGCCCCTGACAGGTCCTACGAGCAGTACTTC
once,TRBV29-1,TRBJ1-2,TRBD1,CSARGQNYGYTF,TGCAGCGCTAGGGGACAGAACTATGGCTACACCTTC
few,TRBV2,TRBJ2-7,TRBD1,CASSERDSIKF,TGTGCCAGCAGTGAGAGGGACAGCATAAAATTC
NA,TRBV9,TRBJ1-3,NA,CASSVGSGAGNTIYF,TGTGCCAGCAGCGTAGGAAGTGGAGCTGGAAACACCATATATTTT
few,TRBV4-3,TRBJ2-6,NA,CASSQFGGGANVLTF,TGCGCCAGCAGCCAATTCGGGGGTGGGGCCAACGTCCTGACTTTC
NA,TRBV2,TRBJ2-2,TRBD2,CASTTSGGAGTGELFF,TGTGCCAGCACGACTAGCGGGGGGGCGGGCACCGGGGAGCTGTTTTTT
NA,TRBV23-1,TRBJ2-2,NA,CASSRIIEGRTGELFF,TGCGCCAGCAGTCGGATAATAGAGGGTCGGACCGGGGAGCTGTTTTTT
NA,TRBV5-1,TRBJ1-6,NA,CASSQRAGDNSPLHF,TGCGCCAGCAGCCAAAGGGCAGGGGATAATTCACCCCTCCACTTT
NA,TRBV5-1,TRBJ2-3,TRBD2,CASSLAGGIGTDTQYF,TGCGCCAGCAGCTTGGCCGGGGGGATAGGTACAGATACGCAGTATTTT
NA,TRBV7-7,TRBJ1-3,NA,CASSLRQGNTIYF,TGTGCTAGCAGCTTGCGACAGGGAAACACCATATATTTT
once,TRBV29-1,TRBJ2-3,NA,CSVEPRGPRADTQYF,TGCAGCGTTGAACCCAGGGGACCTCGGGCAGATACGCAGTATTTT
NA,TRBV18,TRBJ2-2,NA,CASSPGETNTGELFF,TGTGCCAGCTCACCGGGAGAAACAAACACCGGGGAGCTGTTTTTT
NA,TRBV19,TRBJ2-1,NA,CASSSGRGPYEQFF,TGTGCCAGTAGCTCCGGGCGGGGGCCGTATGAGCAGTTCTTC
NA,TRBV7-9,TRBJ1-5,TRBD1,CASSHGTGDYQPQHF,TGTGCCAGCAGCCATGGGACAGGAGACTATCAGCCCCAGCATTTT
NA,TRBV18,TRBJ2-7,NA,CASSPSSYEQYF,TGTGCCAGCTCACCGTCTTCCTACGAGCAGTACTTC
NA,TRBV11-3,TRBJ1-1,NA,CASSPSVQGNTEAFF,TGTGCCAGCAGCCCCAGTGTGCAGGGGAACACTGAAGCTTTCTTT
NA,TRBV15,TRBJ2-7,TRBD1,CATSRRGRQYF,TGTGCCACCAGCAGGAGGGGGCGGCAGTACTTC
NA,TRBV12-5,TRBJ2-2,NA,CASGLGPQGIGELFF,TGTGCTAGTGGTTTGGGACCCCAGGGTATCGGGGAGCTGTTTTTT
once,TRBV11-2,TRBJ2-4,NA,CASSLVGRLDIQYF,TGTGCCAGCAGCTTAGTGGGGCGTTTGGACATTCAGTACTTC
many,TRBV5-6,TRBJ2-2,NA,CASSLVTANTGELFF,TGTGCCAGCAGCTTGGTCACAGCGAACACCGGGGAGCTGTTTTTT
NA,TRBV30,TRBJ1-6,NA,CAWSGGSYNSPLHF,TGTGCCTGGAGCGGGGGATCCTATAATTCACCCCTCCACTTT
NA,TRBV5-5,TRBJ1-1,NA,CASSLRGGRTEAFF,TGTGCCAGCAGCTTGCGCGGGGGGCGGACTGAAGCTTTCTTT
NA,TRBV7-9,TRBJ2-7,TRBD2,CASSSSSGGTYEQYF,TGTGCCAGCAGCTCATCTAGCGGGGGTACCTACGAGCAGTACTTC
NA,TRBV19,TRBJ1-6,NA,CASRGPQGVYNSPLHF,TGTGCCAGTCGCGGCCCCCAGGGTGTATATAATTCACCCCTCCACTTT
NA,TRBV14,TRBJ2-1,TRBD1,CASSQVGWRDRRREYNEQFF,TGTGCCAGCAGCCAAGTCGGATGGAGGGACAGGCGGAGAGAATACAATGAGCAGTTCTTC
few,TRBV5-6,TRBJ2-7,TRBD1,CASTRDRGAYEQYF,TGTGCCAGCACACGGGACAGGGGGGCCTACGAGCAGTACTTC
once,TRBV4-1,TRBJ2-3,NA,CASSQDSRTDTQYF,TGCGCCAGCAGCCAAGACTCCAGGACAGATACGCAGTATTTT
once,TRBV5-6,TRBJ1-1,TRBD1,CASSPLDRVRTEAFF,TGTGCCAGCAGCCCGCTAGACAGGGTGAGAACTGAAGCTTTCTTT
NA,TRBV2,TRBJ2-5,TRBD2,CASSGLAGDQETQYF,TGTGCCAGCAGCGGACTAGCGGGGGACCAAGAGACCCAGTACTTC
NA,TRBV18,TRBJ2-7,TRBD2,CASSPLGETSGGPTYEQYF,TGTGCCAGCTCACCACTTGGAGAGACTAGCGGGGGGCCTACCTACGAGCAGTACTTC
NA,TRBV30,TRBJ2-3,NA,CAWSEGSRVGGGNTQYF,TGTGCCTGGAGTGAAGGGTCCAGGGTCGGGGGTGGCAATACGCAGTATTTT
NA,TRBV7-9,TRBJ2-7,TRBD1,CASSLARDRGPGEQYF,TGTGCCAGCAGCTTAGCGAGGGACAGGGGGCCGGGAGAGCAGTACTTC
NA,TRBV11-2,TRBJ2-7,NA,CASSWSAVYEQYF,TGTGCCAGCAGCTGGTCAGCGGTCTACGAGCAGTACTTC
NA,TRBV19,TRBJ1-2,NA,CASSIDRKFDGYTF,TGTGCCAGTAGTATAGACAGGAAATTCGATGGCTACACCTTC
NA,TRBV6-5,TRBJ1-6,NA,CASSYSGGFSPLHF,TGTGCCAGCAGTTACTCGGGGGGATTTTCACCCCTCCACTTT
NA,TRBV19,TRBJ1-1,TRBD1,CASSMTGPGTEAFF,TGTGCCAGTAGTATGACAGGGCCGGGTACTGAAGCTTTCTTT
NA,TRBV6-4,TRBJ2-2,NA,CASKVERSAGELFF,TGTGCCAGCAAGGTGGAGCGCTCGGCCGGGGAGCTGTTTTTT
NA,TRBV5-1,TRBJ2-1,NA,CASSLNGGNYNEQFF,TGCGCCAGCAGCTTGAACGGAGGTAATTACAATGAGCAGTTCTTC